The present T cell receptor (beta chain) was sequenced within a study of radiotherapy plus CTLA-4 blockade in lung cancer. There are 12 residues in the CDR3. V lost 2 bases and J lost 5, with 7 bases in between. Germline CDR1 MNHEY, CDR2 SVGAGI. TCRdb's copy holds only in-frame clones and misses some; the assay was immunoSEQ multiplex PCR. This sample carries 45,000 or so clones, roughly four fifths of them seen once, and the ten largest clones take around 10%. This clonotype originated in a human donor with non-small cell lung cancer who had stable disease on radiotherapy plus ipilimumab. This rearrangement joins TRBV6-5 to TRBJ2-7; the D is unclear. The starting material was peripheral blood, obtained from a patient treated with radiotherapy plus ipilimumab. The CDR3 nucleotides read TGTGCCAGCAGTTACGTAGGGAACGAGCAGTACTTC. Its protein is CASSYVGNEQYF.